The present TCR beta chain was sequenced within a study of blood T cell repertoires in COVID-19. Study in general: Specimens from acute and convalescent COVID-19 originated in the United States, Italy and Spain. PBMCs, B-cell-depleted T cells, or T cells provided the cDNA or gDNA that made up the material.

In the study's own analysis: Quantification of nucleated cells was approximated via reference gene primer amplification. Profiling relied on immunoSEQ multiplex PCR, and the TCRdb table lists in-frame clones only, not all of them. V and J calls and clone size are copied from that table; D and trimming were computed from the DNA. The table includes around 130,000 clones, over 75% detected once. The sequenced material came from peripheral blood. This sequence was found in a man between 60 and 70 years old with active or convalescent COVID-19.

This chain's CDR3 is CASSQDWRNTEAFF. CDR3 nucleotide sequence: TGTGCCAGCAGCCAAGACTGGAGGAACACTGAAGCTTTCTTT. The chain employs TRBV3-1 (or the pseudogene TRBV3-2) and TRBJ1-1; no definite D call. This CDR3 is built from 14 residues. The V end was cut by 0 bases, the J end by 1 base, with 6 bases between. The germline CDR1 and CDR2 sequences are LGHDT and YNNKEL (reference sequence).